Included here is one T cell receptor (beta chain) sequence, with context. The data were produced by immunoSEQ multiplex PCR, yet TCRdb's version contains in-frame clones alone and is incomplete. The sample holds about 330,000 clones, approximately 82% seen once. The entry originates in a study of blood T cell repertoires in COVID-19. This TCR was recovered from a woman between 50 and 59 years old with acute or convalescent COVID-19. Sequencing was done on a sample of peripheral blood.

The CDR3: CASGREKDEQFF. For the CDR3, the DNA is TGTGCCAGCGGGAGGGAGAAGGATGAGCAGTTCTTC. J is TRBJ2-1 and V is TRBV2; 7 bases agree with TRBD2. V was clipped by 8 bases and J by 8 bases; unmatched bases: 6. This CDR3 has 12 amino acids. CDR1 is SNHLY, CDR2 FYNNEI, per germline.